This is a list of T cell receptor beta chains from one sample in a study of CD4 T cells in relation to SARS-CoV-2 and coronaviruses. Sequencing used immunoSEQ multiplex PCR; TCRdb keeps in-frame clones, though not all of them. Of 60,000 to 65,000 clones in the sample, about 95% were seen once. Sequences were obtained from naive CD4+ T cells from PBMCs. The receptor source for this set is a human donor in good health. CDR3s include the opening cysteine and the closing phenylalanine or tryptophan. D genes are given only for firm matches. For some rows the clone size is stated as once, few or many, or as a class when expanded; others skip it.

V gene,D gene,J gene,clone size,CDR3 protein,CDR3 DNA
TRBV6-5,.,TRBJ2-2,.,CASSYHTGELFF,TGTGCCAGCAGTTACCACACAGGGGAGCTGTTTTTT
TRBV30,TRBD2,TRBJ2-3,.,CAWSETSGSRTDTQYF,TGTGCCTGGAGTGAGACTAGCGGGAGTCGGACAGATACGCAGTATTTT
TRBV6-1,TRBD1,TRBJ2-5,.,CASSEGQGATQYF,TGTGCCAGCAGTGAGGGACAGGGAGCGACCCAGTACTTC
TRBV18,.,TRBJ1-1,.,CASSPSRGRSTEAFF,TGTGCCAGCTCACCAAGTCGGGGGCGGAGCACTGAAGCTTTCTTT
TRBV18,.,TRBJ2-7,.,CASSVQGPGVREQYF,TGTGCCAGCTCCGTACAGGGTCCGGGAGTGAGGGAGCAGTACTTC
TRBV5-1,TRBD2,TRBJ2-7,.,CASSLFGTSGRGWNEQYF,TGCGCCAGCAGCTTGTTTGGGACTAGCGGGAGAGGGTGGAACGAGCAGTACTTC
TRBV7-3,.,TRBJ2-3,.,CASSYSTETGGTQYF,TGTGCCAGCAGCTATTCGACGGAGACTGGGGGTACGCAGTATTTT
TRBV2,TRBD1,TRBJ2-5,.,CASSPRQGAVETQYF,TGTGCCAGCAGTCCTAGACAGGGGGCGGTGGAGACCCAGTACTTC
TRBV6-5,TRBD2,TRBJ2-2,.,CASSISGANTGELFF,TGTGCCAGCAGTATTAGCGGGGCGAACACCGGGGAGCTGTTTTTT
TRBV10-2,TRBD2,TRBJ2-7,.,CASSSGLAGVYEQYF,TGCGCCAGCAGTTCGGGACTAGCGGGAGTCTACGAGCAGTACTTC
TRBV7-2,TRBD1,TRBJ2-4,.,CASSTRRDRFLRAKNIQYF,TGTGCCAGCAGCACACGTCGGGACAGGTTTCTAAGGGCCAAAAACATTCAGTACTTC
TRBV18,.,TRBJ1-1,.,CASSPFMMPSGRHTEAFF,TGTGCCAGCTCACCCTTTATGATGCCAAGTGGCAGACACACTGAAGCTTTCTTT
TRBV18,.,TRBJ2-2,.,CASSPLTVDTGELFF,TGTGCCAGCTCACCCCTGACCGTGGACACCGGGGAGCTGTTTTTT
TRBV25-1,.,TRBJ2-1,.,CASSAVSGDNNEQFF,TGTGCCAGCAGTGCAGTAAGCGGAGATAACAATGAGCAGTTCTTC
TRBV28,.,TRBJ2-3,once,CASSPPDPRLHTDTQYF,TGTGCCAGCAGCCCCCCCGACCCGAGATTACACACAGATACGCAGTATTTT
TRBV3-1/TRBV3-2,.,TRBJ2-7,.,CASSQGARDEQYF,TGTGCCAGCAGCCAGGGGGCCCGCGACGAGCAGTACTTC
TRBV3-1/TRBV3-2,.,TRBJ2-2,.,CASSQAGLNTGELFF,TGTGCCAGCAGCCAAGCGGGATTGAACACCGGGGAGCTGTTTTTT
TRBV6-4,.,TRBJ2-3,.,CASSDRWQGGTDTQYF,TGTGCCAGCAGTGACCGTTGGCAGGGTGGCACAGATACGCAGTATTTT
TRBV6-5,.,TRBJ1-1,.,CASTLDSVNTEAFF,TGTGCCAGCACTCTGGACAGCGTTAACACTGAAGCTTTCTTT
TRBV6-5,TRBD2,TRBJ2-1,.,CASSYAGGLSGEQFF,TGTGCCAGCAGTTACGCGGGAGGGCTCAGCGGTGAGCAGTTCTTC
TRBV25-1,TRBD1,TRBJ1-4,.,CASKGQGFEKLFF,TGTGCCAGCAAGGGACAGGGGTTTGAAAAACTGTTTTTT
TRBV4-1,.,TRBJ2-5,.,CASSQGPTQETQYF,TGCGCCAGCAGCCAAGGCCCCACCCAAGAGACCCAGTACTTC
TRBV5-5,.,TRBJ2-7,.,CASSLQQIEQYF,TGTGCCAGCAGCTTACAACAGATCGAGCAGTACTTC
TRBV24-1,TRBD2,TRBJ2-1,.,CATSDRGLAGGPISYNEQFF,TGTGCCACCAGTGACCGAGGACTAGCGGGAGGGCCGATCTCCTACAATGAGCAGTTCTTC
TRBV28,TRBD2,TRBJ2-7,.,CASWTSGSSYEQYF,TGTGCCAGCTGGACTAGCGGGAGCTCCTACGAGCAGTACTTC
TRBV2,TRBD2,TRBJ2-1,.,CASRGLAGSSDEQFF,TGTGCCAGCAGGGGACTAGCGGGAAGCTCAGATGAGCAGTTCTTC
TRBV4-2,.,TRBJ2-4,.,CASSQVEGEGKNIQYF,TGTGCCAGCAGCCAAGTGGAAGGGGAAGGCAAAAACATTCAGTACTTC
TRBV6-1,TRBD1,TRBJ2-5,.,CASSEGRGISQETQYF,TGTGCCAGCAGTGAGGGCAGGGGGATATCGCAAGAGACCCAGTACTTC
TRBV2,.,TRBJ2-3,.,CASSGVLVDTQYF,TGTGCCAGCAGTGGGGTGCTTGTTGATACGCAGTATTTT
TRBV6-5,TRBD1,TRBJ1-6,.,CATRDRDNSPLHF,TGTGCCACCCGGGACAGGGACAATTCACCCCTCCACTTT
TRBV19,.,TRBJ1-3,.,CASTPGQSSGNTIYF,TGTGCCAGTACCCCCGGACAGAGCTCTGGAAACACCATATATTTT
TRBV3-1/TRBV3-2,.,TRBJ2-2,.,CASSPPRAWGRELFF,TGTGCCAGCAGCCCCCCCCGGGCCTGGGGCAGGGAGCTGTTTTTT
TRBV2,TRBD1,TRBJ2-2,.,CASSADRGGGTGELFF,TGTGCCAGCAGCGCTGACAGGGGCGGCGGCACCGGGGAGCTGTTTTTT
TRBV5-1,.,TRBJ1-2,.,CASSLDLGQRTNYGYTF,TGCGCCAGCAGCTTGGATTTAGGACAGAGAACTAACTATGGCTACACCTTC
TRBV3-1/TRBV3-2,TRBD1,TRBJ2-7,.,CASSQVGTGVGEQYF,TGTGCCAGCAGCCAAGTCGGGACAGGGGTCGGAGAGCAGTACTTC
TRBV3-1/TRBV3-2,.,TRBJ2-1,.,CASSQDFYEQFF,TGTGCCAGCAGCCAAGATTTCTATGAGCAGTTCTTC
TRBV19,TRBD2,TRBJ2-3,.,CASTLGTVSGVSTDTQYF,TGTGCCAGTACCCTAGGGACTGTAAGCGGGGTTAGCACAGATACGCAGTATTTT
TRBV4-2,TRBD1,TRBJ1-4,.,CASSRGTGDITEKLFF,TGTGCCAGCAGCCGCGGGACAGGGGATATAACTGAAAAACTGTTTTTT
TRBV27,TRBD1,TRBJ2-7,.,CASSMGQVFHEQYF,TGTGCCAGCAGTATGGGACAGGTGTTCCACGAGCAGTACTTC
TRBV5-1,TRBD1,TRBJ2-5,once,CASSSGDRGPETQYF,TGCGCCAGCAGCTCTGGGGACAGGGGGCCGGAGACCCAGTACTTC
TRBV11-2,.,TRBJ2-7,.,CASSPRGAGASREQYF,TGTGCCAGCAGCCCCCGGGGCGCGGGTGCCTCGCGGGAGCAGTACTTC
TRBV20-1,.,TRBJ2-7,.,CSATGVYEQYF,TGCAGTGCCACGGGAGTTTACGAGCAGTACTTC
TRBV4-1,TRBD2,TRBJ2-7,.,CASSQMTSGLYEQYF,TGCGCCAGCAGCCAGATGACTAGCGGCCTCTACGAGCAGTACTTC
TRBV18,.,TRBJ2-1,.,CASSPPSYNEQFF,TGTGCCAGCTCACCCCCTTCCTACAATGAGCAGTTCTTC
TRBV30,TRBD1,TRBJ1-1,.,CAWSLEGTGGGSNTEAFF,TGTGCCTGGAGTCTTGAAGGGACAGGCGGGGGCTCGAACACTGAAGCTTTCTTT
TRBV7-3,TRBD1,TRBJ1-2,.,CASSVRQGNGYTF,TGTGCCAGCAGCGTGCGACAGGGGAATGGCTACACCTTC